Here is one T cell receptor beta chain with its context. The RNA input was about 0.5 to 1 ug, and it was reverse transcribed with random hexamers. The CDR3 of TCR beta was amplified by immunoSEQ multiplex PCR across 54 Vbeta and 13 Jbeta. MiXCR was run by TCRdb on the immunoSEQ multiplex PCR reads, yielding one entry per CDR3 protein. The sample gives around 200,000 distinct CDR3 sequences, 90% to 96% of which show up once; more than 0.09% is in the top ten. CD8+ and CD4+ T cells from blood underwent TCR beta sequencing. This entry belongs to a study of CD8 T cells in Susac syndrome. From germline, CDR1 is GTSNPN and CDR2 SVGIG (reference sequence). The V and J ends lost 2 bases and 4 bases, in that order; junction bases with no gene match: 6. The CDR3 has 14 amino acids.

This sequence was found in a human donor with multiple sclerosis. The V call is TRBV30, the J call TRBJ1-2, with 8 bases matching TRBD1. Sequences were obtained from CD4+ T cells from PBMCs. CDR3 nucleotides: TGTGCCTGGAGTCCCGGACAGGGCGGCTATGGCTACACCTTC. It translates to CAWSPGQGGYGYTF.